One and the same sample provided the 13 T cell receptor beta chains below, sequenced in a study of blood T cell repertoires in COVID-19 (dated by TCRdb to the early 2020s). The library was prepared using the immunoSEQ multiplex PCR assay. TCRdb's version of the immuneACCESS table is confined to in-frame rearrangements and falls short of the full clone set. An unresolved V gene accounts for under half of the shortfall where checked; the remainder is of unknown origin. The sample has approximately 250,000 clones on record, roughly 84% of them singletons. 4% to 4.5% of the sample is held by the ten biggest clonotypes. Sequenced material: peripheral blood. The receptors derive from a man aged 55 to 70 with acute or convalescent COVID-19.

The chain links TRBV6-6 to TRBJ2-1; no definite D call. The CDR3 consists of 12 residues. Germline lookup yields CDR1 MNHNY and CDR2 SVGAGI (reference sequence). V was shortened by 10 bases and J by 0 bases, with 7 bases between the two germline ends. The DNA of the CDR3 is TGTGCCACCTCCAGCTCCTACAATGAGCAGTTCTTC. Its protein product is CATSSSYNEQFF.

J is TRBJ2-7 and V is TRBV30; D is perhaps TRBD1 (6 bases). The CDR3 sequence is 14 residues long. Trimming left V 2 bases short and J 0 bases short, with 11 bases between. The germline CDR1 and CDR2 sequences are GTSNPN and SVGIG (reference sequence). For the CDR3, the DNA is TGTGCCTGGAGTCCGCAGGGGCGCTCCTACGAGCAGTACTTC. It codes for CAWSPQGRSYEQYF.

This chain joins TRBV12-5 and TRBJ2-3, with D possibly TRBD1 on 5 matching bases. Trimming shortened V by 5 bases and J by 3 bases, and 9 bases separated the two germline ends. The V gene's germline CDR1 is LGHNT and CDR2 FRNRAP. The CDR3 length is 13 residues. The CDR3 nucleotides are TGTGCTAGTGGTATAGGGGTAACAGATACGCAGTATTTT. As protein: CASGIGVTDTQYF.

The V and J genes are TRBV10-3 and TRBJ2-1; D is ambiguous. The V gene's germline CDR1 is ENHRY and CDR2 SYGVKD. Trimming removed 1 base at V and 5 bases at J, with 9 bases between. This CDR3 region has 14 residues. CDR3 sequence reads: CAISEFPENNEQFF. CDR3 bases: TGTGCCATCAGTGAGTTTCCCGAGAACAATGAGCAGTTCTTC.

The chain uses TRBV30 and TRBJ1-1; D remains ambiguous. Trimming took 2 bases from V and 4 from J, leaving 2 bases between them. The germline V gene encodes CDR1 GTSNPN and CDR2 SVGIG (reference sequence). CDR3 size: 10 residues. CDR3 region: CAWSRTEAFF. CDR3 coding DNA: TGTGCCTGGAGTCGCACTGAAGCTTTCTTT.

This clone appeared once. The chain links TRBV7-3 to TRBJ2-3; D is perhaps TRBD2 (6 bases). The CDR3 extends over 15 amino acids. Germline loops: CDR1 SGHTA, CDR2 FQGTGA. Trimming removed 1 base from V and 6 bases from J, with 14 bases in between. This CDR3 is CASSLKDYRGDTQYF. In nucleotides, the CDR3 is TGTGCCAGCAGCTTAAAGGACTACCGGGGGGATACGCAGTATTTT.

The V gene is TRBV24-1, the J gene TRBJ1-1; 7 bases align to TRBD1. The CDR3 is 15 residues long. CDR1 and CDR2 (germline): KGHDR, SFDVKD. V lost 4 bases and J lost 3; bases outside the gene matches: 7. This CDR3 is CATSDLRGRDTEAFF. CDR3 DNA: TGTGCCACCAGTGACTTGAGGGGGCGGGACACTGAAGCTTTCTTT.

The chain combines TRBV2 with TRBJ2-7; D unclear. V was pared by 3 bases and J by 4 bases, with 4 bases between. Germline V lookup: CDR1 SNHLY, CDR2 FYNNEI. The CDR3 is made up of 11 amino acids. The CDR3 bases are TGTGCCAGCAGTGATTCTTACGAGCAGTACTTC. Its protein is CASSDSYEQYF. Full variable domain (outside the CDR3, taken from reference TRBV2 and TRBJ2-7): EPEVTQTPSHQVTQMGQEVILRCVPISNHLYFYWYRQILGQKVEFLVSFYNNEISEKSEIFDDQFSVERPDGSNFTLKIRSTKLEDSAMYFCASSDSYEQYFGPGTRLTVT.

This clone was detected only a few times. The J gene is TRBJ1-1, the V gene TRBV7-9, with D perhaps matching TRBD1 (5 bases). The CDR3 is made up of 13 amino acids. V shed 1 base and J shed 8 bases, with 11 bases lying between them. Germline assignment: CDR1 SEHNR and CDR2 FQNEAQ (reference sequence). The CDR3 DNA is TGTGCCAGCAGCTTAGACCAGGGTACCGAAGCTTTCTTT. This sequence encodes CASSLDQGTEAFF.

The genes are TRBV28 and TRBJ1-2; TRBD1 might be the D (5 bases). Germline assignment: CDR1 MDHEN and CDR2 SYDVKM. The V end lost 3 bases, the J end lost 7 bases, and 18 bases lay between the germline ends. This CDR3 spans 15 amino acids. CDR3 DNA: TGTGCCAGCAGTTTTTCGGGGGAGGGGAGCGGTGGCTACACCTTC. Translating it yields CASSFSGEGSGGYTF.

The chain combines TRBV18 with TRBJ2-3, with D unclear. The CDR3 extends over 14 amino acids. The germline CDR1 and CDR2 sequences are KGHSH and LQKENI. Trimming shortened V by 0 bases and J by 2 bases, and 6 bases separated the two germline ends. CDR3 residues: CASSPPWPTDTQYF. The CDR3 DNA is TGTGCCAGCTCACCACCATGGCCCACAGATACGCAGTATTTT.

Only a few counts were recorded for this clone. The chain combines TRBV2 with TRBJ2-7; TRBD1 is a possible D gene (5 bases). The CDR3 consists of 13 residues. The germline CDR1 and CDR2 sequences are SNHLY and FYNNEI. Trimming stripped 8 bases from V and 6 bases from J, with 17 bases between. In DNA, the CDR3 is TGTGCCAGCGGTGGGCGAGTAAGGGGCGAGCAGTACTTC. Protein sequence: CASGGRVRGEQYF.

V and J are TRBV7-9 and TRBJ1-2; D uncertain. CDR3 length: 15 amino acids. Trimming shortened V by 5 bases and J by 1 base, and 14 bases separated the two germline ends. Germline CDR1 SEHNR, CDR2 FQNEAQ (reference sequence). As DNA, the CDR3 is TGTGCCAGCAGCCCGCGGGAGCGGATTAACTATGGCTACACCTTC. Its protein product is CASSPRERINYGYTF.